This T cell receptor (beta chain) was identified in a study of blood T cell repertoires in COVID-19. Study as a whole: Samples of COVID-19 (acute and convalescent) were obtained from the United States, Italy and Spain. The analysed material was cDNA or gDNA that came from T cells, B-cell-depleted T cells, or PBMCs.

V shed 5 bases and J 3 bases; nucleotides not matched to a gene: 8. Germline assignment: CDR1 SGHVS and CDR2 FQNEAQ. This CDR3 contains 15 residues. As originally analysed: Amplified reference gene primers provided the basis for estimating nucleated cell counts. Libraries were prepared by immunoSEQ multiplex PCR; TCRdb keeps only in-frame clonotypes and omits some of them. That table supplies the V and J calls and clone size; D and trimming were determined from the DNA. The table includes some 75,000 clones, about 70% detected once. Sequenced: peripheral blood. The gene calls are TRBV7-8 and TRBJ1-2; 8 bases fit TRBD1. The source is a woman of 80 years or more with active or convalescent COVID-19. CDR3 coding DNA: TGTGCCAGCAGCCAGGGGGCAGGGGCCCACTATGGCTACACCTTC. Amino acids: CASSQGAGAHYGYTF.